The text below deals with one T cell receptor (beta chain). This sample stems from a study of shared clonotypes between healthy human individuals. Sequenced by immunoSEQ multiplex PCR; TCRdb stores in-frame clones only, minus some. The profile shows hundreds of thousands of clones, around 67% of them singletons. The V end was cut by 1 base, the J end by 6 bases, with 15 bases between. CDR3 length equals 15 residues. Germline loops: CDR1 MGHRA, CDR2 YSYEKL. The V gene is TRBV4-1, the J gene TRBJ1-1, with a tentative D call TRBD1 (5 bases). The source is a woman aged 25 to 39 in good health. The sequenced sample consisted of memory CD4+ T cells sorted from blood. Subset described: CD45RA-negative fraction. The CDR3 protein is CASSQGWGGRAEAFF. CDR3 nucleotides: TGCGCCAGCAGCCAAGGGTGGGGCGGTCGCGCTGAAGCTTTCTTT.